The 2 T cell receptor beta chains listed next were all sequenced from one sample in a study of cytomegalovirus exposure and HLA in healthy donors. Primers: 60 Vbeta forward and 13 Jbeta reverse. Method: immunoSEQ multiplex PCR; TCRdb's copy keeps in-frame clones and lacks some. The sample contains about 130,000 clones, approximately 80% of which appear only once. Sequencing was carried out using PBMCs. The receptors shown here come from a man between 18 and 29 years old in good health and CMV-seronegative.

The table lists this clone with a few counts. The CDR3 loop is CASSYSRTTYEQYF. The CDR3 coding sequence is TGTGCCAGCAGTTACTCTAGGACTACTTACGAGCAGTACTTC. The rearrangement uses TRBV6-5 and TRBJ2-7, with D perhaps matching TRBD2 (6 bases). CDR3 size: 14 residues. The ends were cut back, 0 bases at V and 4 bases at J, with 10 bases in the middle. Germline loops: CDR1 MNHEY, CDR2 SVGAGI.

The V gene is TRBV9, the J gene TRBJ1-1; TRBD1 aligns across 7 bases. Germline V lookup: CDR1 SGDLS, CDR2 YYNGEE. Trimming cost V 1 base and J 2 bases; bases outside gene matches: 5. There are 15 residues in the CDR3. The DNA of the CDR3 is TGTGCCAGCAGCGTAAAAGGGGGCGGTAACACTGAAGCTTTCTTT. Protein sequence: CASSVKGGGNTEAFF.